This is a list of T cell receptor beta chains from one sample in a study of shared clonotypes between healthy human individuals. Some clones are missing from TCRdb's copy, which holds only in-frame ones; the method was immunoSEQ multiplex PCR. The sample lists millions of clones, approximately 93% occurring once. The material sequenced was naive CD4+ T cells from PBMCs. The receptors were sampled from a man between 18 and 35 years old in good health. Some clones in this sample may be carry-over from other donors' samples. CDR3s include the opening cysteine and the closing phenylalanine or tryptophan. D genes are given only for firm matches. The size field is filled for only some rows; it gives once, few, many or a size class.

clone_size j_call v_call d_call cdr3_aa cdr3_nt
NA TRBJ2-6 TRBV30 NA CAWSPKWGGSWANVLTF TGTGCCTGGAGTCCAAAATGGGGGGGCAGCTGGGCCAACGTCCTGACTTTC
NA TRBJ1-5 TRBV30 NA CAWSPDRSDYSNQPQHF TGTGCCTGGAGTCCCGACCGTAGCGACTATAGCAATCAGCCCCAGCATTTT
once TRBJ1-5 TRBV19 TRBD1 CASSLTGGGRVDQPQHF TGTGCCAGTAGTTTGACAGGGGGAGGACGTGTCGATCAGCCCCAGCATTTT
NA TRBJ2-1 TRBV18 NA CASSPPPPSNEQFF TGTGCCAGCTCACCACCCCCCCCAAGCAATGAGCAGTTCTTC
NA TRBJ1-2 TRBV7-3 NA CASSLKRDGYTF TGTGCCAGCAGCTTAAAGAGGGACGGCTACACCTTC
NA TRBJ1-1 TRBV19 NA CASSQQGRGTEAFF TGTGCCAGTAGCCAACAGGGTAGGGGCACTGAAGCTTTCTTT
NA TRBJ1-5 TRBV5-1 TRBD1 CASSYRTGDQPQHF TGCGCCAGCAGCTATAGGACAGGGGACCAGCCCCAGCATTTT
NA TRBJ1-4 TRBV7-9 TRBD1 CASSLSPGQGADEKLFF TGTGCCAGCAGCTTATCTCCGGGACAGGGGGCGGATGAAAAACTGTTTTTT
NA TRBJ2-7 TRBV5-1 NA CASSLKGGGGSYEQYF TGCGCCAGCAGCTTAAAGGGTGGAGGGGGCTCCTACGAGCAGTACTTC
NA TRBJ2-7 TRBV4-1 NA CASSQGGARGAGTYEQYF TGCGCCAGCAGCCAAGGAGGCGCCCGGGGGGCGGGAACTTACGAGCAGTACTTC
NA TRBJ2-5 TRBV28 NA CASNTVAETQYF TGTGCCAGCAACACTGTAGCGGAGACCCAGTACTTC
NA TRBJ2-5 TRBV5-6 TRBD2 CASSPPGLAGVETQYF TGTGCCAGCAGCCCGCCGGGACTAGCGGGAGTAGAGACCCAGTACTTC
NA TRBJ2-7 TRBV28 NA CATKPTRDSISTYEQYF TGTGCCACCAAGCCGACTAGGGACTCCATTAGTACCTACGAGCAGTACTTC
NA TRBJ2-4 TRBV2 NA CASSDDRNIQYF TGTGCCAGCAGTGACGACAGGAACATTCAGTACTTC
NA TRBJ2-5 TRBV5-1 NA CASSLANSNLQETQYF TGCGCCAGCAGCTTGGCGAACAGCAACCTACAAGAGACCCAGTACTTC
NA TRBJ1-4 TRBV21-1 NA CAGRGAPYEKLFF TGTGCCGGTAGGGGGGCTCCTTATGAAAAACTGTTTTTT
NA TRBJ1-1 TRBV10-2 NA CASSDLWEGLENTEAFF TGCGCCAGCAGTGACCTTTGGGAGGGGCTGGAAAACACTGAAGCTTTCTTT
NA TRBJ2-6 TRBV4-2 TRBD1 CASSQDWDRGPSGANVLTF TGTGCCAGCAGCCAAGATTGGGACAGGGGGCCCTCTGGGGCCAACGTCCTGACTTTC
once TRBJ2-1 TRBV11-2 TRBD2 CASSLAADLAGASYNEQFF TGTGCCAGCAGCTTAGCCGCTGATTTAGCGGGTGCCTCCTACAATGAGCAGTTCTTC
once TRBJ2-5 TRBV15 NA CATSRDLTEETQYF TGTGCCACCAGCAGAGATCTGACAGAAGAGACCCAGTACTTC
NA TRBJ2-5 TRBV29-1 NA CSVNGGLETQYF TGCAGCGTTAACGGGGGCTTAGAGACCCAGTACTTC
NA TRBJ2-7 TRBV6-1 TRBD1 CASSARQGRYEQYF TGTGCCAGCAGTGCCCGACAGGGAAGGTACGAGCAGTACTTC
NA TRBJ1-1 TRBV6-6 NA CASSYQIGGIRAFF TGTGCCAGCAGTTACCAGATTGGGGGTATAAGGGCTTTCTTT
NA TRBJ1-1 TRBV28 NA CASNYGVGMNTEAFF TGTGCCAGCAATTACGGGGTAGGGATGAACACTGAAGCTTTCTTT
NA TRBJ1-5 TRBV6-1 NA CASSGHTDRNNQPQHF TGTGCCAGCAGTGGCCATACCGACAGGAACAATCAGCCCCAGCATTTT
NA TRBJ1-2 TRBV6-5 NA CASSSTGSLNYGYTF TGTGCCAGCAGTTCGACAGGATCCCTTAACTATGGCTACACCTTC
NA TRBJ1-5 TRBV6-5 NA CASTPNRVGNQPQHF TGTGCCAGCACTCCAAACAGGGTCGGGAATCAGCCCCAGCATTTT
NA TRBJ2-1 TRBV5-4 TRBD2 CASSLAGGEQFF TGTGCCAGCAGCTTAGCGGGAGGGGAGCAGTTCTTC
NA TRBJ1-5 TRBV7-9 NA CASSAQLPGRTNQPQHF TGTGCCAGCAGCGCTCAGTTGCCGGGACGGACTAATCAGCCCCAGCATTTT
NA TRBJ1-6 TRBV30 NA CARPHGEEFSPLHF TGTGCCCGCCCACACGGGGAGGAGTTCTCACCCCTCCACTTT
NA TRBJ1-1 TRBV7-8 NA CASSPRQGRVDTEAFF TGTGCCAGCAGCCCGCGGCAGGGGAGGGTTGACACTGAAGCTTTCTTT
NA TRBJ2-1 TRBV5-1 TRBD2 CASSSPARAGNYNEQFF TGCGCCAGCAGCTCCCCGGCTAGAGCGGGAAACTACAATGAGCAGTTCTTC
NA TRBJ2-7 TRBV7-2 TRBD2 CASSLVTGTSGRRLEQYF TGTGCCAGCAGCTTAGTCACCGGGACTAGCGGGAGACGCCTCGAGCAGTACTTC
NA TRBJ2-1 TRBV28 NA CASSLFNSLYNEQFF TGTGCCAGCAGTTTGTTCAACAGCCTCTACAATGAGCAGTTCTTC
once TRBJ2-2 TRBV5-1 NA CASSSQVSNTGELFF TGCGCCAGCAGCTCGCAGGTTTCGAACACCGGGGAGCTGTTTTTT
NA TRBJ2-1 TRBV7-2 TRBD1 CASSPGDRGPPQFF TGTGCCAGCAGCCCGGGGGACAGGGGGCCTCCTCAGTTCTTC
NA TRBJ2-3 TRBV7-3 TRBD2 CASSLGLAASTDTQYF TGTGCCAGCAGCTTAGGACTAGCAGCTAGCACAGATACGCAGTATTTT
NA TRBJ2-7 TRBV4-3 NA CASSQDRREQYF TGCGCCAGCAGCCAGGATAGAAGGGAGCAGTACTTC
NA TRBJ2-5 TRBV9 NA CASSVDYLRETQYF TGTGCCAGCAGCGTAGATTACCTTCGGGAGACCCAGTACTTC
NA TRBJ2-2 TRBV11-3 NA CASSSLRGGENTGELFF TGTGCCAGCAGCTCCCTCCGGGGCGGCGAGAACACCGGGGAGCTGTTTTTT
once TRBJ2-6 TRBV4-1 NA CASSQDPSAGANVLTF TGCGCCAGCAGCCAAGATCCCAGCGCTGGGGCCAACGTCCTGACTTTC